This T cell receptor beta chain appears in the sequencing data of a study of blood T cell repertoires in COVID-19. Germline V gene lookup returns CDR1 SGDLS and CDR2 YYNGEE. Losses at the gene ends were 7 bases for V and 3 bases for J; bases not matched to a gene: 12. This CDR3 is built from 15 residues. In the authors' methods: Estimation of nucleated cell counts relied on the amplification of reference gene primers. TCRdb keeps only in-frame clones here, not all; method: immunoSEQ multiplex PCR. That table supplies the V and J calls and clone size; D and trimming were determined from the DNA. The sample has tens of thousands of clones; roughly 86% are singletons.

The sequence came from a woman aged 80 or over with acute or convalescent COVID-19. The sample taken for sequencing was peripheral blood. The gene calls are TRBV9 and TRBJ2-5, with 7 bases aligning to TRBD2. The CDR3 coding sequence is TGTGCCAGCGGAGGCCGGGACTATATAGAAGAGACCCAGTACTTC. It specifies CASGGRDYIEETQYF.